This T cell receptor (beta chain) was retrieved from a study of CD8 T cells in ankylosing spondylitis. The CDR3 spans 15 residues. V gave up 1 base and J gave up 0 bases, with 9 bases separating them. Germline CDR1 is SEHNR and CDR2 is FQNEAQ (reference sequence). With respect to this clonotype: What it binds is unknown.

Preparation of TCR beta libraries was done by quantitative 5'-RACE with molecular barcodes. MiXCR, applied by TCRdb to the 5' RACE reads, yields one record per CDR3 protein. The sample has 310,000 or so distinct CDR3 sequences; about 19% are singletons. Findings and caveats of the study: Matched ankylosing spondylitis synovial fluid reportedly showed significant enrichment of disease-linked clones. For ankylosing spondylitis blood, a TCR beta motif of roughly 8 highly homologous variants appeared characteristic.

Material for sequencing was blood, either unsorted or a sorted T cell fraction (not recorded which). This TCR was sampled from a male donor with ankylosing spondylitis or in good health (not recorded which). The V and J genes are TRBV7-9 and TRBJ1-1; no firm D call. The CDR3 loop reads CASSLGPYMNTEAFF. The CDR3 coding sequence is TGTGCCAGCAGCTTAGGTCCGTATATGAACACTGAAGCTTTCTTT.